The clone carrying this T cell receptor (beta chain) occurred once. This entry comes from a study of radiation and T cells in renal cell carcinoma. Germline values: CDR1 GTSNPN, CDR2 SVGIG (reference sequence). V shed 3 bases and J shed 0 bases, with 9 bases lying between them. The CDR3 is made up of 13 amino acids. The data were produced by immunoSEQ multiplex PCR, yet TCRdb's version contains in-frame clones alone and is incomplete. In the table there are about 130,000 clones, roughly four fifths of which are singletons. Documented time point: blood 2 weeks post-SBRT. The treatment was: 15 Gy SBRT to primary tumor, nephrectomy 4 weeks later. After SBRT, blood was collected at 2 and 4 weeks, plus baseline. The patient's renal cell carcinoma had clear cell pathology.

The clonotype comes from a man in his forties or fifties with renal cell carcinoma. V usage is TRBV30 and J usage is TRBJ2-7; unclear D gene. The source material was blood, sampled from a patient whose treatment included radiotherapy and nephrectomy. The CDR3 DNA is TGTGCCTGGAGGGAGAGAGGCTCCTACGAGCAGTACTTC. It encodes CAWRERGSYEQYF.